This TCR beta chain was captured in a study of graft-versus-host responses after intestinal transplantation (dated by TCRdb to the early 2020s). About the investigation overall: The transplants that recipients got were multivisceral, liver-intestinal, or isolated intestinal. Every recipient was given anti-thymocyte globulin induction, followed by 2 to 3 years of maintenance tacrolimus and steroids. After intestinal transplantation, graft-versus-host and host-versus-graft alloreactive T cell clones in the graft, circulation and bone marrow were tracked using bulk TCR-beta CDR3 sequencing. To identify alloreactive clones, pre-transplant mixed lymphocyte reaction products were sequenced and then compared with unstimulated pre-transplant donor and recipient T cells. A cohort of around 25 intestinal transplant recipients, including one retransplant, was enrolled, and 3 patients lacking pretransplant specimens were excluded. A peak of at least 4% donor T cells among recipient peripheral blood mononuclear cells was the definition used for donor T cell macrochimerism. Samples from a few later patients were sequenced in-house on an Illumina MiSeq with MiXCR processing rather than by the commercial service.

The time point label on this specimen signifies: cells obtained before transplantation from donor or recipient. CD3+CD4+ and CD3+CD8+ populations were FACS-sorted from unstimulated pre-transplant donor and recipient cells taken from spleen or lymph nodes. General conclusions and limits of the study: GvH clones were detected in recipient bone marrow, and some of these GvH clones were observed earlier in ileal mucosa or blood, consistent with an intestinal mucosal origin. Early after transplant, peak levels of circulating GvH clones were found to be associated with declines in HvG clones. In the allografts of patients with donor T cell macrochimerism, GvH to HvG T cell clonal ratios were high. The conclusions were limited by the relatively low number and heterogeneity of the intestinal transplant patients.

Receptors were amplified or captured by the immunoSEQ multiplex PCR assay. For most patients, genomic DNA was isolated with the Qiagen DNeasy Blood and Tissue Kit and shipped frozen to Adaptive Biotechnologies for TCR sequencing. For most patients, genomic DNA was subjected to high-throughput TCR-beta CDR3 sequencing by Adaptive Biotechnologies. Under the source paper's analysis protocol: TCR sequencing data for more than 15 patients were retrieved from Adaptive's ImmunoSEQ software; three other patients were processed with MiXCR and VDJtools. To correct CD4 versus CD8 sorting errors, sequences present in both subsets at a frequency ratio below 5:1 were removed. CDR3 nucleotide sequences shared between donor and recipient were removed because the origin of such sequences could not be assigned. At least 2-fold expansion over unstimulated cells and a minimum CFSE-low frequency of 0.002% (template counts) or 0.001% (read counts) were required for clones to be classified as alloreactive. Clones detected in sequenced pre-transplant spleen, lymph node, or MLR CFSE-low populations of the donor or recipient were defined as mappable. The cumulative frequency of alloreactive clones was calculated as a percentage of all sequences, weighted by copy number. TCRdb provides this immuneACCESS table in a form limited to in-frame rearrangements. Some clones are lacking; in checked studies, under half of them reflect an unresolved V gene, and why the rest are absent is not known. The V and J calls and clone size were taken over from that table, and D and trimming were inferred from the DNA. Here the sample has about 88,000 clones; approximately 89% occur a single time. Of the sample, approximately 0.32% is held by the ten largest clones.

Of note for this clone: What antigen it recognizes has not been identified. There are no base qualities to consult, and no much larger clone falls within one base.

Counted from cysteine to phenylalanine, this CDR3 has 13 amino acids. Left in the record is the CDR3 DNA by itself, 39 bases read in frame from the first base. The V and J ends are trimmed by 5 bases and 6 bases, leaving 13 bases between them. CDR1 SEHNR and CDR2 FQNEAQ were looked up in the germline V gene (reference sequence). Sequenced here: unstimulated CD4+ T cells sorted from spleen or lymph node cells, sampled before transplant. The chain uses TRBV7-9 and TRBJ1-1; TRBD1 is perhaps the D gene, given 6 matching bases. The source of this sequence is a human donor who was the organ donor for an intestinal transplant. The nucleotide sequence reads TGTGCCAGCAGCACTAGGGGGGGATCTGAAGCTTTCTTT. It codes for CASSTRGGSEAFF.